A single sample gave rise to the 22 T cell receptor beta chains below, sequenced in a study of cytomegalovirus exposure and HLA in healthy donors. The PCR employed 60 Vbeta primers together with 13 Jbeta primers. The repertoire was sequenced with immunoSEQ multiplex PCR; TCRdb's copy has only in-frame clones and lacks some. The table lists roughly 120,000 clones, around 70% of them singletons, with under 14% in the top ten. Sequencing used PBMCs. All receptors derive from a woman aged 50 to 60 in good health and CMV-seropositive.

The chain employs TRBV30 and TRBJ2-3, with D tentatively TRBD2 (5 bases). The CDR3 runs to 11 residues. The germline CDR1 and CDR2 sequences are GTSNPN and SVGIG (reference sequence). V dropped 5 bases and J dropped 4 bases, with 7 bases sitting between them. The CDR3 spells CAWGSADTQYF. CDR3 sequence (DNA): TGTGCCTGGGGGAGCGCAGATACGCAGTATTTT.

The CDR3 is CASSSPGTRGETQYF. The DNA for the CDR3 is TGTGCCAGCAGTTCCCCCGGGACTAGGGGAGAGACCCAGTACTTC. This chain uses TRBV28 with TRBJ2-5; 8 positions agree with TRBD2. This CDR3 contains 15 residues. V lost 4 bases, J lost 4 bases, and 8 bases stayed unmatched. The V gene's germline CDR1 is MDHEN and CDR2 SYDVKM.

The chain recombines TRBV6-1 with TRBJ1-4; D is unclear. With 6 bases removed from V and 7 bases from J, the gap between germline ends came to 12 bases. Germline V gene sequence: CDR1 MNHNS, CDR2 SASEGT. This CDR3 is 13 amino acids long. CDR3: CASSPTSSEKLFF. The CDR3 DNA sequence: TGTGCCAGCAGCCCGACTAGTAGTGAAAAACTGTTTTTT.

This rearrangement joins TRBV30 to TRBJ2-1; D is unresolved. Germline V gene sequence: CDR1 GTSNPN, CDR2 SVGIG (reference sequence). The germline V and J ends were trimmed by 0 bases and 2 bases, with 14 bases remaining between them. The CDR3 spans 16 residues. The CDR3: CAWSVRITATYNEQFF. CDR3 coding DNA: TGTGCCTGGAGTGTCAGGATCACAGCTACCTACAATGAGCAGTTCTTC. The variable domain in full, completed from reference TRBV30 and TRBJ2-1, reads SQTIHQWPATLVQPVGSPLSLECTVEGTSNPNLYWYRQAAGRGLQLLFYSVGIGQISSEVPQNLSASRPQDRQFILSSKKLLLSDSGFYLCAWSVRITATYNEQFFGPGTRLTVL.

CDR3: CASSPPRRDQPQHF. For the CDR3, the DNA is TGTGCCAGCTCACCACCTCGGAGAGATCAGCCCCAGCATTTT. The chain links TRBV18 to TRBJ1-5, with unresolved D. V lost 0 bases, J lost 5 bases, and 8 bases lay in between. Per germline, CDR1 KGHSH and CDR2 LQKENI. The CDR3 runs to 14 residues.

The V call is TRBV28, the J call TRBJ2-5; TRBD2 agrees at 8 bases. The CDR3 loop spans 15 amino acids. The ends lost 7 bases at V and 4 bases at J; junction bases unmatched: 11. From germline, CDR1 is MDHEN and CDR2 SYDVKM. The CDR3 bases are TGTGCCAGCACTGGGGGAGCGGGAGCTGGAGAGACCCAGTACTTC. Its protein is CASTGGAGAGETQYF. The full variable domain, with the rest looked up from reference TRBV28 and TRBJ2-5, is DVKVTQSSRYLVKRTGEKVFLECVQDMDHENMFWYRQDPGLGLRLIYFSYDVKMKEKGDIPEGYSVSREKKERFSLILESASTNQTSMYLCASTGGAGAGETQYFGPGTRLLVL.

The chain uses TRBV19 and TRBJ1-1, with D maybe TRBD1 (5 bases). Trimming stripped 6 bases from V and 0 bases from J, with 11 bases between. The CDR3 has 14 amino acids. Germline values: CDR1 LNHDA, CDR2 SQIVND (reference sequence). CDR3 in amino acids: CASSRDRLNTEAFF. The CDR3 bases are TGTGCCAGTAGCCGCGACAGATTGAACACTGAAGCTTTCTTT.

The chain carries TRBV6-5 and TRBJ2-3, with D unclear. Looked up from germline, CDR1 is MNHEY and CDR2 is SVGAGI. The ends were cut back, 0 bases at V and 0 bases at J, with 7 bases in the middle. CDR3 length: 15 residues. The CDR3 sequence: CASSYSPTSTDTQYF. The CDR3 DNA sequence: TGTGCCAGCAGTTACTCGCCCACTAGCACAGATACGCAGTATTTT.

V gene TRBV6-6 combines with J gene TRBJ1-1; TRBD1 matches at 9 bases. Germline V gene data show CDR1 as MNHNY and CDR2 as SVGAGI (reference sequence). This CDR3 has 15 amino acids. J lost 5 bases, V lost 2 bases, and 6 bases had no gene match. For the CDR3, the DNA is TGTGCCAGCAGTTACGCAGGACAGGGGTTGACTGAAGCTTTCTTT. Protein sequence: CASSYAGQGLTEAFF.

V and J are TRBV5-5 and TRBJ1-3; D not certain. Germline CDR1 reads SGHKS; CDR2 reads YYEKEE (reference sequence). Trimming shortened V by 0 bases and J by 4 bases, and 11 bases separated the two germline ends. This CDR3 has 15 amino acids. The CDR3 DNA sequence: TGTGCCAGCAGCTTGGCCGGAGGAACGGGAAACACCATATATTTT. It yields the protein CASSLAGGTGNTIYF.

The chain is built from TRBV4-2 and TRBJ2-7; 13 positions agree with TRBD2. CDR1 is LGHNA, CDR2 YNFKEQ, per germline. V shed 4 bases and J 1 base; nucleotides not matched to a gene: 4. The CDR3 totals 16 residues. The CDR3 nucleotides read TGTGCCAGCAGCCGCGAACTAGCGGGAGGGTCCTACGAGCAGTACTTC. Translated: CASSRELAGGSYEQYF.

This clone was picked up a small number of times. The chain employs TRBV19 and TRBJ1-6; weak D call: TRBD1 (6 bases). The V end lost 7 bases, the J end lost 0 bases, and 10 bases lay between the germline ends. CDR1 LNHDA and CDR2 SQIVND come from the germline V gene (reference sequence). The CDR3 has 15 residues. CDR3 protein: CASKADSSYNSPLHF. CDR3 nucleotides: TGTGCCAGTAAAGCGGACAGCTCCTATAATTCACCCCTCCACTTT.

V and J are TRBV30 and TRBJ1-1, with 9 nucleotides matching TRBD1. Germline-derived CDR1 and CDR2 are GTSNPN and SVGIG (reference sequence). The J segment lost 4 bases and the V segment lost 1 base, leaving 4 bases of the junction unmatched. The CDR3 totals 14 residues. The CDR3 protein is CAWSAMTGGTEAFF. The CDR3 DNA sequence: TGTGCCTGGAGTGCCATGACAGGGGGCACTGAAGCTTTCTTT. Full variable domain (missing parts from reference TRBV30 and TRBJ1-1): SQTIHQWPATLVQPVGSPLSLECTVEGTSNPNLYWYRQAAGRGLQLLFYSVGIGQISSEVPQNLSASRPQDRQFILSSKKLLLSDSGFYLCAWSAMTGGTEAFFGQGTRLTVV.

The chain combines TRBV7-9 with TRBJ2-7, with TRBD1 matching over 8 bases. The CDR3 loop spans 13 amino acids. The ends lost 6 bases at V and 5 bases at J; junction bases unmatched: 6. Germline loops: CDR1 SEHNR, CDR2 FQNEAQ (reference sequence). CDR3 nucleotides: TGTGCCAGCAGGCAGGGACAGGCAGACGAGCAGTACTTC. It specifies CASRQGQADEQYF. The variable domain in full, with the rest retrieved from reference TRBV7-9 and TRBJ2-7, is DTGVSQNPRHKITKRGQNVTFRCDPISEHNRLYWYRQTLGQGPEFLTYFQNEAQLEKSRLLSDRFSAERPKGSFSTLEIQRTEQGDSAMYLCASRQGQADEQYFGPGTRLTVT.

CDR3 protein: CASSSPSGSFGEQFF. The CDR3 coding sequence is TGTGCCAGCAGCTCCCCTAGCGGGAGTTTTGGTGAGCAGTTCTTC. This sequence joins TRBV7-6 and TRBJ2-1, with 10 bases that match TRBD2. CDR3 size: 15 residues. From germline, CDR1 is SGHVS and CDR2 FNYEAQ. J lost 9 bases, V lost 4 bases, and 9 bases had no gene match. The variable domain in full, with the rest retrieved from reference TRBV7-6 and TRBJ2-1, is GAGVSQSPRYKVTKRGQDVALRCDPISGHVSLYWYRQALGQGPEFLTYFNYEAQQDKSGLPNDRFSAERPEGSISTLTIQRTEQRDSAMYRCASSSPSGSFGEQFFGPGTRLTVL.

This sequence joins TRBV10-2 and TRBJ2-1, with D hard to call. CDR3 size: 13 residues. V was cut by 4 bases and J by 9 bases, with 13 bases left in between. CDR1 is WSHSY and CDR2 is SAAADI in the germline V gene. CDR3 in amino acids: CASSAGSLGEQFF. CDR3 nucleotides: TGCGCCAGCAGTGCAGGCTCGCTTGGTGAGCAGTTCTTC.

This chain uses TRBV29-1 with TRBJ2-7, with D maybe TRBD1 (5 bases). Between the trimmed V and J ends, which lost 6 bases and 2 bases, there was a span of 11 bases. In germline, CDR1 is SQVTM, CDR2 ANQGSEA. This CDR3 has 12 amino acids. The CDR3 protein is CSVETETYEQYF. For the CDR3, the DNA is TGCAGCGTCGAGACAGAAACCTACGAGCAGTACTTC.

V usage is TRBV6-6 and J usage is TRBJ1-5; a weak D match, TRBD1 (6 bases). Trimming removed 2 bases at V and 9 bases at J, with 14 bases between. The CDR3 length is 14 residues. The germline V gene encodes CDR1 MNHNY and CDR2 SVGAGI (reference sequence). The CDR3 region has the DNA TGTGCCAGCAGTTACCCAGGGGAGGGAAGGCCCCAGCATTTT. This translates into CASSYPGEGRPQHF.

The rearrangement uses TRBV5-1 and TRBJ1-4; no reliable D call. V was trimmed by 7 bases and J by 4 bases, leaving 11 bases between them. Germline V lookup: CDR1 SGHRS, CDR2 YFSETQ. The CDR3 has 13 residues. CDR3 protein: CASAMEVNEKLFF. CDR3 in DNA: TGCGCCAGCGCCATGGAGGTTAATGAAAAACTGTTTTTT.

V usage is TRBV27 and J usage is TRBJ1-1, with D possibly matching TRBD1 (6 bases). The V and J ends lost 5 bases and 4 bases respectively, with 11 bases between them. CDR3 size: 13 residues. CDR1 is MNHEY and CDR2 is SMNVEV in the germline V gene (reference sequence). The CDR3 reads CASSPGTITEAFF. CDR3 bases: TGTGCCAGCAGTCCCGGGACAATCACTGAAGCTTTCTTT.

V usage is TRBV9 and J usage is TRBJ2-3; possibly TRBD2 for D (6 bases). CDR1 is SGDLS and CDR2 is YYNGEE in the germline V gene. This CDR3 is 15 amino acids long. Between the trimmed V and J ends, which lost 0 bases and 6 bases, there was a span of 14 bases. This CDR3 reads CASSVEGGKGDTQYF. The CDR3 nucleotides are TGTGCCAGCAGCGTAGAAGGCGGGAAGGGGGATACGCAGTATTTT.

CDR3 nucleotide sequence: TGTGCCAGCAGCGTAGACTGGACAGGGGGAAATGAAAAACTGTTTTTT. It encodes CASSVDWTGGNEKLFF. The genes are TRBV9 and TRBJ1-4; 10 bases map to TRBD1. Germline values: CDR1 SGDLS, CDR2 YYNGEE. CDR3 length: 16 amino acids. V was pared by 0 bases and J by 5 bases, with 4 bases of the junction left unmatched.